This entry lists 10 T cell receptor beta chains sequenced from one sample in a study of blood T cell repertoires in COVID-19. The data were produced by immunoSEQ multiplex PCR, yet TCRdb's version contains in-frame clones alone and is incomplete. The data show 150,000 to 200,000 clones, 82% seen once. Sequencing used peripheral blood. The receptors derive from a woman aged 60-70 years with COVID-19, enrolled during active disease.

The chain recombines TRBV6-2 or TRBV6-3 with TRBJ2-1; 7 bases agree with TRBD1. V lost 2 bases and J lost 2; bases outside the gene matches: 9. This CDR3 contains 17 residues. Germline CDR1 and CDR2: MNHEY and SVGEGT. DNA for the CDR3: TGTGCCAGCAGTTACGCGAGGACAGGACTTACCTACAATGAGCAGTTCTTC. This encodes CASSYARTGLTYNEQFF.

The V and J genes are TRBV27 and TRBJ2-3; 8 nucleotides agree with TRBD2. Germline V gives CDR1 MNHEY, CDR2 SMNVEV (reference sequence). The CDR3 has 15 residues. V gave up 2 bases and J gave up 4 bases; unmatched junction bases: 5. The CDR3 nucleotides read TGTGCCAGCAGTTTAAGGGCGGGGGGCGCAGATACGCAGTATTTT. It yields the protein CASSLRAGGADTQYF.

J is TRBJ1-5 and V is TRBV19, with a tentative D call TRBD1 (5 bases). This CDR3 region has 16 residues. V was pared by 4 bases and J by 2 bases, with 15 bases between. Germline CDR1 and CDR2: LNHDA and SQIVND (reference sequence). Here the CDR3 reads CASSTIRVLGNQPQHF. CDR3 nucleotide sequence: TGTGCCAGTAGTACGATCAGGGTGTTGGGCAATCAGCCCCAGCATTTT.

The chain uses TRBV28 and TRBJ2-2; tentative D call: TRBD1 (6 bases). CDR1 and CDR2 from the germline V gene are MDHEN and SYDVKM. The V and J ends lost 2 bases and 1 base respectively, with 11 bases between them. This CDR3 is 16 amino acids long. CDR3 residues: CASSLNPGENTGELFF. The CDR3 DNA sequence: TGTGCCAGCAGTTTAAACCCAGGGGAGAACACCGGGGAGCTGTTTTTT.

The chain carries TRBV3-1 (or the pseudogene TRBV3-2) and TRBJ2-2; D is perhaps TRBD1 (5 bases). The CDR3 totals 15 residues. Deletions cut 4 bases from V and 4 bases from J, with 13 bases between. Germline V lookup: CDR1 LGHDT, CDR2 YNNKEL (reference sequence). DNA for the CDR3: TGTGCCAGCAGCCCGACAGTTCAGGGCACCGGGGAGCTGTTTTTT. Amino acid sequence: CASSPTVQGTGELFF.

The CDR3 nucleotides are TGTGCCAGCAGCTTACTAGCCCACGACGGGGAGCTGTTTTTT. Translation: CASSLLAHDGELFF. The rearrangement uses TRBV7-6 and TRBJ2-2; weak D call: TRBD2 (5 bases). Germline V gene sequence: CDR1 SGHVS, CDR2 FNYEAQ. V was clipped by 2 bases and J by 7 bases, with 11 bases between them. The CDR3 is made up of 14 amino acids.

The chain combines TRBV7-2 with TRBJ2-5; 7 bases fit TRBD1. Losses at the gene ends were 5 bases for V and 4 bases for J; bases not matched to a gene: 10. Looked up from germline, CDR1 is SGHTA and CDR2 is FQGNSA. CDR3 length: 15 amino acids. The CDR3 protein is CASSPRRQGRETQYF. CDR3 coding DNA: TGTGCCAGCAGCCCGCGTAGACAGGGAAGAGAGACCCAGTACTTC.

The rearrangement uses TRBV11-2 and TRBJ1-3, with no clear D. The germline V gene encodes CDR1 SGHAT and CDR2 FQNNGV. This CDR3 contains 17 residues. Trimming cost V 0 bases and J 0 bases, with 12 bases left between them. The CDR3: CASSLDFPGTSGNTIYF. The CDR3 DNA follows: TGTGCCAGCAGCTTAGATTTTCCAGGCACCTCTGGAAACACCATATATTTT.

The chain couples TRBV12-3 or TRBV12-4 to TRBJ1-4; no clear D gene. The CDR3 is 13 residues long. Trimming stripped 3 bases from V and 5 bases from J, with 7 bases between. DNA of the CDR3: TGTGCCAGCAGTTTCGGAGGAAATGAAAAACTGTTTTTT. As protein: CASSFGGNEKLFF.

The rearrangement uses TRBV7-2 and TRBJ2-1, with D tentatively TRBD2 (7 bases). Germline CDR1 is SGHTA and CDR2 is FQGNSA. V dropped 1 base and J dropped 3 bases, with 16 bases sitting between them. This CDR3 comprises 17 residues. The CDR3 DNA reads TGTGCCAGCAGCTTAGTTTTGGGAGGGGGGCGCTACAATGAGCAGTTCTTC. Translating gives CASSLVLGGGRYNEQFF.